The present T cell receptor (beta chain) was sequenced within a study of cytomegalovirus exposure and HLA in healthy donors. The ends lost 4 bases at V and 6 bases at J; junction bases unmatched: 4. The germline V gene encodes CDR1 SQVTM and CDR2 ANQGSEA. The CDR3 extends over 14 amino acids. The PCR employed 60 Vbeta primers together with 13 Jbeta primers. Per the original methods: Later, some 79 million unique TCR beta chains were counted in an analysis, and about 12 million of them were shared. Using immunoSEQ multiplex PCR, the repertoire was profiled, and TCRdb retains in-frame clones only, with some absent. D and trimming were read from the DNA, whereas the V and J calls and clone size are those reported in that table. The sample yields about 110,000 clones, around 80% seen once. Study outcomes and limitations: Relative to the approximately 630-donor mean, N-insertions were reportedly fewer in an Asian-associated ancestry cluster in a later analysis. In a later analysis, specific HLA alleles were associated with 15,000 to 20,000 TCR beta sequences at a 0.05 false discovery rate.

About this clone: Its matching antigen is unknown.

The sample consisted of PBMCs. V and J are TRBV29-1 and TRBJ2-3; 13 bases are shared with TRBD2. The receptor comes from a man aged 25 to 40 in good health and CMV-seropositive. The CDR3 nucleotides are TGCAGCGTTGTGGGACTAGCGGGGAGGGATACGCAGTATTTT. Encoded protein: CSVVGLAGRDTQYF.